This T cell receptor (beta chain) was found in a study of chemoradiotherapy in HPV16-positive cancers. Study-level background: Functional T-cell assays on two HPV16-positive patients' cells defined candidate HPV-specific clones and common TCR motifs.

Trimming stripped 5 bases from V and 5 bases from J, with 12 bases between. The CDR3 spans 13 residues. Germline-derived CDR1 and CDR2 are LNHDA and SQIVND (reference sequence). The data were produced by immunoSEQ multiplex PCR, yet TCRdb's version contains in-frame clones alone and is incomplete. The table includes 9,500 to 15,000 clones, approximately 90% detected once. Study observations and caveats: Functional assays defining HPV-specific T cells used only a couple of HPV16-positive patients.

This clone was seen more than once but under ten times. Its target is not known. Repertoires were sampled repeatedly during chemoradiotherapy. The material was blood, obtained from a patient who underwent chemoradiotherapy. The TCR was taken from a human donor with HPV-associated anogenital cancer. J is TRBJ1-1 and V is TRBV19; tentative D call: TRBD1 (5 bases). CDR3 in amino acids: CASSPGAGTEAFF. The CDR3 nucleotides read TGTGCCAGTAGTCCCGGTGCAGGGACTGAAGCTTTCTTT.